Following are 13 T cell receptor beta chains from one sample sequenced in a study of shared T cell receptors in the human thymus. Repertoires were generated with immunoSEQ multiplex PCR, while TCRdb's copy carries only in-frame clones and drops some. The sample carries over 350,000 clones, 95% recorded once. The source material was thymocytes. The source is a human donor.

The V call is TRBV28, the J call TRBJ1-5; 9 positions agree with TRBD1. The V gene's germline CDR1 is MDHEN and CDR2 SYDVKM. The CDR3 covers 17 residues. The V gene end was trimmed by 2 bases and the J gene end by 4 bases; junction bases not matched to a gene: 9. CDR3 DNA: TGTGCCAGCAGTTTAGACTCCCCCGACAGGGGGAATCAGCCCCAGCATTTT. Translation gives CASSLDSPDRGNQPQHF.

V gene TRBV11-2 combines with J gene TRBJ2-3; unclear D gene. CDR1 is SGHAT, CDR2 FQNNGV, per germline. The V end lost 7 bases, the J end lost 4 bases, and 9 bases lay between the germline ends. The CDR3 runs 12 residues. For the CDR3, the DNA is TGTGCCAGCACCCAGACGGCAGATACGCAGTATTTT. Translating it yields CASTQTADTQYF.

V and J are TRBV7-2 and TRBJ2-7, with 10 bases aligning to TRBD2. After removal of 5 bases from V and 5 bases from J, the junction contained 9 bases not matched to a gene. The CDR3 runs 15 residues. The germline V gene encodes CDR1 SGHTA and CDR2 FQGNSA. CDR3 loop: CASSPSGSGRHEQYF. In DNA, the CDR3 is TGTGCCAGCAGCCCAAGTGGTAGCGGGAGGCACGAGCAGTACTTC.

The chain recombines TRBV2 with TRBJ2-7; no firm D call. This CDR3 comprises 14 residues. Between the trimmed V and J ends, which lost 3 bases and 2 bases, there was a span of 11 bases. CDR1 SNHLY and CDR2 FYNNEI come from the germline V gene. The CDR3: CASSDLHSPYEQYF. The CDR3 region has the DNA TGTGCCAGCAGTGATTTGCACAGCCCCTACGAGCAGTACTTC.

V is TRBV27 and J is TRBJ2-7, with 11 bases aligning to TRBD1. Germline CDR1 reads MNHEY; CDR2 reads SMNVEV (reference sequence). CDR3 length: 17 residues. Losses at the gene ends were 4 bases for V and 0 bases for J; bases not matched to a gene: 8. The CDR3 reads CASSSLVDRGHSYEQYF. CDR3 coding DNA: TGTGCCAGCAGTTCCCTAGTGGACAGGGGGCACTCCTACGAGCAGTACTTC.

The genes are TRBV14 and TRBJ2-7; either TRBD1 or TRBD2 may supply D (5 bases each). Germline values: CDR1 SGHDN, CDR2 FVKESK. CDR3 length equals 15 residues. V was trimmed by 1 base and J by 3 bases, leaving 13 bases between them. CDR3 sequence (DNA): TGTGCCAGCAGCCAAGGGCAGGGCGGGCGCTACGAGCAGTACTTC. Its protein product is CASSQGQGGRYEQYF.

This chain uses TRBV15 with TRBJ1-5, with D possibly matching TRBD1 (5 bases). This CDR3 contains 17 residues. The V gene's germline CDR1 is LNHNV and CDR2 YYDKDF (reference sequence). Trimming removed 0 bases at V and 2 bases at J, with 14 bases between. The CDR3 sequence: CATSRDGSGARNQPQHF. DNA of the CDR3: TGTGCCACCAGCAGAGATGGGTCCGGGGCCCGCAATCAGCCCCAGCATTTT.

The CDR3 loop is CASSAGRGEFGDSNQPQHF. In nucleotides, the CDR3 is TGTGCCAGCAGCGCCGGGAGAGGGGAGTTCGGCGATAGCAATCAGCCCCAGCATTTT. V gene TRBV9 combines with J gene TRBJ1-5; TRBD1 might be the D (5 bases). This CDR3 comprises 19 residues. CDR1 is SGDLS and CDR2 is YYNGEE in the germline V gene. V lost 3 bases and J 0 bases, leaving 22 bases between the germline ends.

The CDR3 spells CASKGPGDMNTEAFF. In nucleotides, the CDR3 is TGTGCCAGCAAGGGGCCGGGGGACATGAACACTGAAGCTTTCTTT. This chain connects TRBV6-6 to TRBJ1-1; TRBD1 might be the D (6 bases). V lost 7 bases and J 0 bases, leaving 15 bases between the germline ends. The CDR3 extends over 15 amino acids. In germline, CDR1 is MNHNY, CDR2 SVGAGI (reference sequence).

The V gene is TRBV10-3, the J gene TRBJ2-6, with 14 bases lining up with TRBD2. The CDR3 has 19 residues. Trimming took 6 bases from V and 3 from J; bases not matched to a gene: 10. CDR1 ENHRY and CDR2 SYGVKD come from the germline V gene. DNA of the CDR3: TGTGCCATCAGCCATACCGGGACTAGCGGGAGTGGTGGGGCCAACGTCCTGACTTTC. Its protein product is CAISHTGTSGSGGANVLTF.

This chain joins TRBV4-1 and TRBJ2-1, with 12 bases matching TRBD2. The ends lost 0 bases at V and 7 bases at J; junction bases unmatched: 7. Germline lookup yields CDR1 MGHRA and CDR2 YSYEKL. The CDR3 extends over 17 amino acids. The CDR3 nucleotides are TGCGCCAGCAGCCAAGACTCTATGACTAGCGGGAGTAATGAGCAGTTCTTC. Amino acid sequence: CASSQDSMTSGSNEQFF.

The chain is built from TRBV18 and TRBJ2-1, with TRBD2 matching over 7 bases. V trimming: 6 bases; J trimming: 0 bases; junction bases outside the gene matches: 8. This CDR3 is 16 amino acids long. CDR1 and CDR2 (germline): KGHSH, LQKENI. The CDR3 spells CASSPLERGSYNEQFF. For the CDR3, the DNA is TGTGCCAGCTCGCCGTTGGAGCGGGGCTCCTACAATGAGCAGTTCTTC. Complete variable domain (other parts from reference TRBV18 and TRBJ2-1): NAGVMQNPRHLVRRRGQEARLRCSPMKGHSHVYWYRQLPEEGLKFMVYLQKENIIDESGMPKERFSAEFPKEGPSILRIQQVVRGDSAAYFCASSPLERGSYNEQFFGPGTRLTVL.

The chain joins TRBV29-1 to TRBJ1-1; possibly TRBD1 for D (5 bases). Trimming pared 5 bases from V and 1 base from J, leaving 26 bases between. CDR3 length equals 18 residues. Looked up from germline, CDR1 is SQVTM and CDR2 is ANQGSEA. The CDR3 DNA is TGCAGCGTTCGACTTCCAGGGATGGGGGTCCCCGAGAACACTGAAGCTTTCTTT. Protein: CSVRLPGMGVPENTEAFF.